This T cell receptor (beta chain) originates from a study of T cell repertoires in MIS-A myocarditis. Assay used: immunoSEQ multiplex PCR; TCRdb lists only in-frame clones, some missing. Of 10,000 to 13,000 clones listed, 83% were seen once; the top ten hold 29%. This clone was detected a few times. The clonotype originates from a man aged 18 to 29 with fulminant myocarditis from multisystem inflammatory syndrome in adults (MIS-A) after COVID-19. What was sequenced was right ventricle heart tissue obtained at autopsy.

The CDR3 DNA follows: TGTGCCAGTAGTGGTAGTCTGAAGTTGGTCTATGGCTACACCTTC. This codes for CASSGSLKLVYGYTF. The chain joins TRBV19 to TRBJ1-2, with unresolved D. Per germline, CDR1 LNHDA and CDR2 SQIVND (reference sequence). The V and J ends lost 5 bases and 4 bases respectively, with 17 bases between them. CDR3 length: 15 amino acids. The full variable domain, its missing parts supplied by reference TRBV19 and TRBJ1-2, is DGGITQSPKYLFRKEGQNVTLSCEQNLNHDAMYWYRQDPGQGLRLIYYSQIVNDFQKGDIAEGYSVSREKKESFPLTVTSAQKNPTAFYLCASSGSLKLVYGYTFGSGTRLTVV.